This T cell receptor beta chain emerged from a study of T cell repertoires in cytomegalovirus infection (dated by TCRdb to about 2019). The study in broad terms: Donor HLA type was relevant to the analysis, because carriage of CMV infection together with the matching HLA type was indicated by public TCR beta signatures. Study-wide findings and limitations: The ex vivo response was dominated by HLA-C-restricted CMV-specific TCR beta clonotypes, which also provided the single most frequent clonotype in two of eight donors. In both this cohort and an independent cohort of several hundred donors, the cumulative frequency of public TCR beta family members distinguished carriers of CMV infection plus the relevant HLA type.

The listed sequencing device is Illumina HiSeq 1500. TCRdb took the public reads, trimmed them with fastp at Q25, ran MiXCR for clone calling and kept in-frame beta chains. Records with the same CDR3 protein are collapsed into one entry carrying the most frequent genes and DNA. Across this sample there are about 140,000 distinct CDR3 sequences, with about 6.5% seen only once. The top ten clonotypes cover 18% of the sample. Notes on this clonotype: Its antigen remains undetermined. Nothing much larger sits one base from this clone, and base qualities are not available.

V is cut by 0 bases and J by 1 base, and the space between the germline ends is 10 bases. Counted from cysteine to phenylalanine, this CDR3 has 16 amino acids. Only CDR3 DNA is held: 48 bases, read in frame from base 1. The germline V gene specifies MNHEY as CDR1 and SVGEGT as CDR2. In this chain, TRBV6-2 or TRBV6-3 is recombined with TRBJ1-5; a tentative D call is TRBD1 (5 bases match). Sequencing was carried out using PBMCs. This TCR came from a human donor in good health (CMV status not recorded). Some clones in this sample may be carry-over from other donors' samples. The DNA is as follows: TGTGCCAGCAGTTACTCGGGGCTTTCAAGCAATCAGCCCCAGCATTTT. Its protein is CASSYSGLSSNQPQHF.